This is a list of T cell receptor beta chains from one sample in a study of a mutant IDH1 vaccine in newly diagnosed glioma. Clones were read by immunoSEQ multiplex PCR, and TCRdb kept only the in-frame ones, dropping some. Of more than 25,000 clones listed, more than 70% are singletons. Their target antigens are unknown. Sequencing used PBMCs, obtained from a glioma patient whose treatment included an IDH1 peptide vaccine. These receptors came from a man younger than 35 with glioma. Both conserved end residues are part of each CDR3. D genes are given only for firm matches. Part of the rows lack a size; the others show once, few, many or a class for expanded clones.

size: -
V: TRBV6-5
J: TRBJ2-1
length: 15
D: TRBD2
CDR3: CASSYGLAGAGEQFF
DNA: TGTGCCAGCAGTTACGGACTAGCGGGAGCTGGTGAGCAGTTCTTC

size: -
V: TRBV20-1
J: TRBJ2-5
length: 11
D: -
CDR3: CSARALETQYF
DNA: TGCAGTGCTCGGGCTCTAGAGACCCAGTACTTC

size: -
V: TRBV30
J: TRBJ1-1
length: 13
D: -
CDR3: CAWSVLMNTEAFF
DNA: TGTGCCTGGAGTGTACTTATGAACACTGAAGCTTTCTTT

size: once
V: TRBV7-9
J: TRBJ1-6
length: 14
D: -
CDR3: CASSLKGNNSPLHF
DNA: TGTGCCAGCAGCTTAAAGGGGAATAATTCACCCCTCCACTTT

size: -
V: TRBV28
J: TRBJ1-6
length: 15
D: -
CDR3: CASSLRPGGNSPLHF
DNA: TGTGCCAGCAGCCTACGCCCGGGCGGCAATTCACCCCTCCACTTT

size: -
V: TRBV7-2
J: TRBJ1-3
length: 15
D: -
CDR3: CASSPWAGQGNTIYF
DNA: TGTGCCAGCAGCCCGTGGGCAGGGCAAGGAAACACCATATATTTT

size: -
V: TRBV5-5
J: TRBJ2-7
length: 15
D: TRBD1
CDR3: CASSLSRGLTYEQYF
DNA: TGTGCCAGCAGCTTGAGTAGGGGGCTAACCTACGAGCAGTACTTC

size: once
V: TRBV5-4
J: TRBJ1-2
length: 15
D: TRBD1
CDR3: CASSLDPAGGDGYTF
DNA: TGTGCCAGCAGCTTGGACCCCGCAGGGGGGGATGGCTACACCTTC

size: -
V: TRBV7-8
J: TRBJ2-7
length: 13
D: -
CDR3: CASSLDSSYEQYF
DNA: TGTGCCAGCAGCTTGGATAGCTCCTACGAGCAGTACTTC

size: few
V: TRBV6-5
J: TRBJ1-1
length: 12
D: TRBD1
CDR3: CASRSRDSRAFF
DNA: TGTGCCAGCAGGTCCCGGGACAGCCGAGCTTTCTTT

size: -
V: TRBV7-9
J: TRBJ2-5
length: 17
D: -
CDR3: CASSLALGLEIQETQYF
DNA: TGTGCCAGCAGCTTAGCGCTGGGGTTGGAGATCCAAGAGACCCAGTACTTC

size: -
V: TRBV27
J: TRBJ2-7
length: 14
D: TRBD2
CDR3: CASSFRQRGSEQYF
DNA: TGTGCCAGCAGTTTCCGACAGCGCGGGAGCGAGCAGTACTTC

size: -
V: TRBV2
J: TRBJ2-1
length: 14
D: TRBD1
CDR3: CASPKGQGDNEQFF
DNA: TGTGCCAGCCCAAAGGGACAGGGTGACAATGAGCAGTTCTTC

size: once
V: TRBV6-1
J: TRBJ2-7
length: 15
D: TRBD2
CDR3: CASSEHTSGSYEQYF
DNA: TGTGCCAGCAGTGAACACACTAGCGGGAGCTACGAGCAGTACTTC

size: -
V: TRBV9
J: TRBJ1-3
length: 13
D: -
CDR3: CASSAEGGNTIYF
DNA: TGTGCCAGCAGCGCAGAAGGGGGAAACACCATATATTTT

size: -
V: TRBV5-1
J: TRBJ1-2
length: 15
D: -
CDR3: CASSLSTLGAGGYTF
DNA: TGCGCCAGCAGCTTATCCACGTTGGGGGCAGGAGGCTACACCTTC

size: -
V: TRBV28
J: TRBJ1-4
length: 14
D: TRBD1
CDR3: CASTPGGVEEKLFF
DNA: TGTGCCAGCACGCCAGGGGGCGTGGAGGAAAAACTGTTTTTT

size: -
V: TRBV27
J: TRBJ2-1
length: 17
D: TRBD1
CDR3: CASPEDGTESSYNEQFF
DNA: TGTGCCAGCCCCGAAGACGGGACAGAATCCTCCTACAATGAGCAGTTCTTC

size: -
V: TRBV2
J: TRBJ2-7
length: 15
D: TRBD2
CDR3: CASREGLGGSYEQYF
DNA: TGTGCCAGCAGGGAGGGACTAGGGGGCTCCTACGAGCAGTACTTC

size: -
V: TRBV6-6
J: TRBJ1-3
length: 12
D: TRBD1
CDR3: CASAQGGEGIYF
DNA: TGTGCCAGCGCCCAGGGGGGTGAGGGCATATATTTT

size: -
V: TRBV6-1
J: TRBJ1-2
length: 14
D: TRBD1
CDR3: CASRKDRDNYGYTF
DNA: TGTGCCAGCAGAAAGGACAGGGACAACTATGGCTACACCTTC

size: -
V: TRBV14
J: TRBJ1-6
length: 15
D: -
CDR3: CASSQARTYNSPLHF
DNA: TGTGCCAGCAGCCAAGCCCGGACGTATAATTCACCCCTCCACTTT

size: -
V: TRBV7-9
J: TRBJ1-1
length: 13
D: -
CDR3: CASSLGVSTEAFF
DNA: TGTGCCAGCAGCTTAGGGGTTTCGACTGAAGCTTTCTTT